The sequence of this T cell receptor beta chain was determined in a study of T cell clonotyping in hematopoietic cell transplantation. Comments on this clone: Its antigen is as yet unknown.

Germline V gene sequence: CDR1 ENHRY, CDR2 SYGVKD. The CDR3 has 12 residues. The V and J ends lost 3 bases and 5 bases respectively, with 7 bases between them. TCRdb's table, derived via immunoSEQ multiplex PCR, lists solely in-frame clones and lacks some. The profile shows under 15,000 clones, roughly 89% of them singletons. Overall study results and limits: Recipient TCR diversity dropped after transplant; expanded clonotypes rose from day 30 to 180. Graft donor and pretransplant recipient Inverse Simpson Index values predicted broader posttransplant TCR diversity.

The rearrangement links TRBV10-3 to TRBJ2-5, with unresolved D. This TCR came from a human donor who either received an allogeneic hematopoietic cell transplant for a myeloid malignancy or was a related donor (not recorded which). Some clones in this sample may be carry-over from other donors' samples. Sequencing used peripheral blood mononuclear cells. The CDR3 sequence is CAISEKLETQYF. As DNA, the CDR3 is TGTGCCATCAGTGAAAAGTTGGAGACCCAGTACTTC.